The T cell receptor beta chain described here comes from a study of blood T cell repertoires in COVID-19. Across the whole study: The United States, Italy and Spain supplied acute and convalescent COVID-19 samples. Nucleic acid was either cDNA or gDNA, and it came from T cells, B-cell-depleted T cells, or PBMCs.

As handled by the study authors: Reference gene primer amplification in the assay estimated nucleated cell counts. Measured with immunoSEQ multiplex PCR; TCRdb has only the in-frame clones, and not every one. V, J and clone size are those of that table, while D and trimming were read from the DNA. The sample lists some 200,000 clones, 85% to 90% occurring once. The CDR3 runs to 19 residues. CDR1 is SQVTM, CDR2 ANQGSEA, per germline. The V segment lost 5 bases and the J segment 4 bases; nucleotides outside the gene matches: 17. V and J are TRBV29-1 and TRBJ2-7, with TRBD2 identical over 16 bases. The source of this sequence is a man aged 80 or over with acute or convalescent COVID-19. The sample consisted of peripheral blood. In DNA form, the CDR3 reads TGCAGCGTTTTTAAGGCGCCGGGACTAGCGGGAGGGCCTGGGTACGAGCAGTACTTC. Translating gives CSVFKAPGLAGGPGYEQYF.